The rows below give T cell receptor beta chains drawn from one sample of a study of T cell responses to AZD1222 COVID-19 vaccine. Sequencing used immunoSEQ multiplex PCR; TCRdb keeps in-frame clones, though not all of them. Among roughly 77,000 clones, 92% were seen once, and the ten largest hold 6% to 8.5%. The sample consisted of peripheral blood, taken on day 0 of MenACWY control vaccination. Receptors originate from an adult in good health. The CDR3 runs from the conserved cysteine through the conserved F or W. Each record gives: clone size, V gene, D gene, J gene, CDR3 DNA, CDR3 protein. The D gene is left open where the match is weak. Size values are once, few and many counts, or a class for expanded clones, and some rows have none.

>.|TRBV28|TRBD2|TRBJ2-1
TGTGCCAGCAGTTTAGCGGGGGGGCCCTACAATGAGCAGTTCTTC
CASSLAGGPYNEQFF
>.|TRBV4-3|.|TRBJ1-2
TGCGCCAGCAGCCAAGAGTGGGCAGGGGCCCACTATGGCTACACCTTC
CASSQEWAGAHYGYTF
>.|TRBV29-1|TRBD1|TRBJ1-5
TGCAGCGTTAGGGACAGGGACAATCAGCCCCAGCATTTT
CSVRDRDNQPQHF
>.|TRBV28|TRBD1|TRBJ1-5
TGTGCCAGCAGTTTAGGGGGACAGGGCCCTATTAGGTCCCAGCATTTT
CASSLGGQGPIRSQHF
>once|TRBV5-4|.|TRBJ1-3
TGTGCCAGCAGCTTGGCCAAGCCATCTGGAAACACCATATATTTT
CASSLAKPSGNTIYF
>.|TRBV14|TRBD2|TRBJ2-6
TGTGCCAGCAAAGGCCGGGGGGCTGGGGCCAACGTCCTGACTTTC
CASKGRGAGANVLTF
>.|TRBV6-6|.|TRBJ2-5
TGTGCCAGCAGTTACACGGTTAGAGAGACCCAGTACTTC
CASSYTVRETQYF
>.|TRBV6-5|TRBD1|TRBJ1-2
TGTGCCAGCAGGGCGGACAGGGGTAATAGTGGCTACACCTTC
CASRADRGNSGYTF
>.|TRBV3-1/TRBV3-2|TRBD1|TRBJ1-1
TGTGCCAGCAGCCAACCCGGACAGGGCCGGACTGAAGCTTTCTTT
CASSQPGQGRTEAFF
>.|TRBV19|.|TRBJ2-2
TGTGCCAGTACGGAATCTGGTTTGGCCACCGGGGAGCTGTTTTTT
CASTESGLATGELFF
>.|TRBV29-1|.|TRBJ1-3
TGCAGCGTTGAGGACCGGGGCTCTGGAAACACCATATATTTT
CSVEDRGSGNTIYF
>.|TRBV19|TRBD2|TRBJ2-5
TGTGCCAGTAGTATCTCCGGACTAGCGGGGGGACGACGCCTGGAAAGGGAGACCCAGTACTTC
CASSISGLAGGRRLERETQYF
>.|TRBV6-1|.|TRBJ1-6
TGTGCCAGCAGTGATCCCCCCTCACCCCTCCACTTT
CASSDPPSPLHF
>.|TRBV6-1|TRBD1|TRBJ2-3
TGTGCCAGCAGTGAAGACAGGATACAGGGGACAGATACGCAGTATTTT
CASSEDRIQGTDTQYF
>.|TRBV7-9|TRBD1|TRBJ1-1
TGTGCCAGCTCCACAGGGGGCACAATGAACACTGAAGCTTTCTTT
CASSTGGTMNTEAFF
>.|TRBV18|.|TRBJ1-3
TGTGCCAGCTCACCAGAAGGGGGTACTGGAAACACCATATATTTT
CASSPEGGTGNTIYF
>.|TRBV5-8|TRBD1|TRBJ2-3
TGTGCCAGCGAACCGGGACAGGGGGACACAGATACGCAGTATTTT
CASEPGQGDTDTQYF
>.|TRBV6-5|TRBD2|TRBJ2-3
TGTGCCAGCAGTTTCTCCCCTAGCGGCATCACAGATACGCAGTATTTT
CASSFSPSGITDTQYF
>.|TRBV28|.|TRBJ1-3
TGTGCCAGCAGTTCAGGGACTGCCTCTGGAAACACCATATATTTT
CASSSGTASGNTIYF
>.|TRBV18|.|TRBJ2-5
TGTGCCAGCTCACGCATGAGGGCTCCACAAGAGACCCAGTACTTC
CASSRMRAPQETQYF
>.|TRBV2|.|TRBJ2-1
TGTGCCAGCAACAGGGACTACAATGAGCAGTTCTTC
CASNRDYNEQFF
>.|TRBV2|.|TRBJ2-7
TGTGCCAGCAGTGGGGACACCTACGAGCAGTACTTC
CASSGDTYEQYF
>.|TRBV7-9|.|TRBJ1-1
TGTGCCAGCAGCTTAGGTCAGGGAAACACTGAAGCTTTCTTT
CASSLGQGNTEAFF
>.|TRBV5-6|.|TRBJ2-3
TGTGCCAGCAGCTTGTATGGGGGCGGGAGCGGCACAGATACGCAGTATTTT
CASSLYGGGSGTDTQYF
>.|TRBV6-2/TRBV6-3|.|TRBJ2-5
TGTGCCAGCAGTTACGGACGGGAGACCCAGTACTTC
CASSYGRETQYF
>few|TRBV9|.|TRBJ2-3
TGTGCCAGCAGCGTTGCGGGGAGCACAGATACGCAGTATTTT
CASSVAGSTDTQYF
>.|TRBV2|TRBD2|TRBJ2-3
TGTGCCAGCCGGGGTAGCGGGAGAGCAGATACGCAGTATTTT
CASRGSGRADTQYF
>.|TRBV18|TRBD1|TRBJ2-7
TGTGCCAGCTCAGCCCAGGCCGGGACAGGGGATGAGCAGTACTTC
CASSAQAGTGDEQYF
>.|TRBV18|TRBD1|TRBJ2-3
TGTGCCAGCTCACCACGGACAGGGGGTTCAGATACGCAGTATTTT
CASSPRTGGSDTQYF
>.|TRBV10-3|TRBD1|TRBJ1-4
TGTGCCATCAGTGAGTCTGGACAGGGGGCGTATGAAAAACTGTTTTTT
CAISESGQGAYEKLFF
>once|TRBV11-3|TRBD2|TRBJ2-1
TGTGCCAGCAGCTCCTCTAGCGGGAGTGGGGACAATGAGCAGTTCTTC
CASSSSSGSGDNEQFF
>once|TRBV5-4|TRBD2|TRBJ2-7
TGTGCCAGCAGCTCGACTAGCGAGGGGCCTGACGAGCAGTACTTC
CASSSTSEGPDEQYF
>.|TRBV11-2|TRBD2|TRBJ2-5
TGTGCCAGCAGCTCCCCGGGGGGGGCTAGGGCTCCCCAAGAGACCCAGTACTTC
CASSSPGGARAPQETQYF
>.|TRBV24-1|TRBD1|TRBJ2-7
TGTGCCACCAGTGATGGACAGGACTACGAGCAGTACTTC
CATSDGQDYEQYF
>.|TRBV18|.|TRBJ2-2
TGTGCCAGCTCACCAAGGACCGTCGCGAACACCGGGGAGCTGTTTTTT
CASSPRTVANTGELFF
>.|TRBV19|TRBD2|TRBJ2-3
TGTGCCAGTAGTATAGGGACTAGTCGGACGGCAGATACGCAGTATTTT
CASSIGTSRTADTQYF
>.|TRBV7-3|.|TRBJ2-1
TGTGCCAGCAGCTATACTAGCTCCGGTGAGCAGTTCTTC
CASSYTSSGEQFF
>.|TRBV27|.|TRBJ1-2
TGTGCCAGCAGTGACTCCCTGGCAGGTACCTATGGCTACACCTTC
CASSDSLAGTYGYTF
>.|TRBV9|TRBD2|TRBJ2-3
TGTGCCAGCAGCGCAGAACTAGCGGGAGGGCAAGATACGCAGTATTTT
CASSAELAGGQDTQYF
>.|TRBV7-6|.|TRBJ1-4
TGTGCCAGCAGCTTAGGAGGACAGTCGGGGGGTTCTGAAAAACTGTTTTTT
CASSLGGQSGGSEKLFF
>.|TRBV5-6|.|TRBJ1-4
TGTGCCAGCAGTGGGATTGCAACTAATGAAAAACTGTTTTTT
CASSGIATNEKLFF
>.|TRBV7-2|.|TRBJ1-6
TGTGCCAGCAGCTTAGGGGATTCACCCCTCCACTTT
CASSLGDSPLHF
>.|TRBV20-1|.|TRBJ2-7
TGCAGTGCTAGTCCAGCCGGGGGGCACAGGTACGAGCAGTACTTC
CSASPAGGHRYEQYF
>.|TRBV10-3|.|TRBJ2-3
TGTGCCATCAGCCAAGGGACCTACGATACGCAGTATTTT
CAISQGTYDTQYF
>.|TRBV6-5|.|TRBJ1-1
TGTGCCAGCAGTTATAGGGGGGCCCCTAACACTGAAGCTTTCTTT
CASSYRGAPNTEAFF
>.|TRBV9|TRBD1|TRBJ2-1
TGTGCCAGCAGCCCCAGGACAGGGACCCCGTCCTACAATGAGCAGTTCTTC
CASSPRTGTPSYNEQFF
>.|TRBV28|TRBD1|TRBJ2-7
TGTGCCAGCAGGGGTAACAGGGGGTACTACGAGCAGTACTTC
CASRGNRGYYEQYF
>.|TRBV14|TRBD1|TRBJ1-1
TGTGCCAGCAGCCAGGACAGGGGGCGCGTTGAAGCTTTCTTT
CASSQDRGRVEAFF
>.|TRBV6-2/TRBV6-3|TRBD2|TRBJ2-5
TGTGCCAGCAGTTCCGAGACTAGCGGGAGGGCCGGCGAGACCCAGTACTTC
CASSSETSGRAGETQYF
>.|TRBV6-2/TRBV6-3|TRBD1|TRBJ1-1
TGTGCCAGCAGTTACCGAGGACAGGGCTGGGCTTTCTTT
CASSYRGQGWAFF
>.|TRBV24-1|TRBD2|TRBJ2-2
TGTGCCACCTCCAGGGGAGCGGGGGGGGGCACCGGGGAGCTGTTTTTT
CATSRGAGGGTGELFF
>.|TRBV6-2/TRBV6-3|.|TRBJ2-1
TGTGCCAGCAGCCCCGGACACTTCTCCTACAATGAGCAGTTCTTC
CASSPGHFSYNEQFF
>.|TRBV18|.|TRBJ2-2
TGTGCCAGCTCACCCCAGGAGGTGGCTTGGAACACCGGGGAGCTGTTTTTT
CASSPQEVAWNTGELFF
>once|TRBV7-8|TRBD1|TRBJ1-4
TGTGCCAGCAGCCCCACCTCGACAGGGACAAATGAAAAACTGTTTTTT
CASSPTSTGTNEKLFF
>.|TRBV19|TRBD1|TRBJ1-2
TGTGCCAGTAGTATTGGACAGGGGGATTATGGCTACACCTTC
CASSIGQGDYGYTF
>.|TRBV2|TRBD1|TRBJ2-2
TGTGCCAGCAGTCGCGGACAGGTCGATAGGACCGGGGAGCTGTTTTTT
CASSRGQVDRTGELFF